This TCR beta chain was obtained from a study of T cell responses to AZD1222 COVID-19 vaccine. V was trimmed by 3 bases and J by 11 bases, leaving 10 bases between them. The CDR3 has 11 amino acids. In the case of this clone: Its antigen is currently unknown.

Libraries were prepared by immunoSEQ multiplex PCR; TCRdb keeps only in-frame clonotypes and omits some of them. The sample yields tens of thousands of clones, about 85% seen once. Broader study findings: Increases in Spike-specific TCR breadth and depth were seen after two AZD1222 doses. Among spike-specific TCRs, nearly half reportedly target unmutated variant regions. Dominant at 160-218 and 743-854, vaccine-associated CD4 TCRs also spanned spike.

This TCR derives from an adult who received the AZD1222 COVID-19 vaccine. The sample here was peripheral blood, taken 28 days after the second AZD1222 dose. The chain couples TRBV12-3 or TRBV12-4 to TRBJ1-1; weak D call: TRBD1 (6 bases). The CDR3 DNA sequence: TGTGCCAGCAGTTTGGGGGGCGATGCTTTCTTT. Protein product: CASSLGGDAFF.